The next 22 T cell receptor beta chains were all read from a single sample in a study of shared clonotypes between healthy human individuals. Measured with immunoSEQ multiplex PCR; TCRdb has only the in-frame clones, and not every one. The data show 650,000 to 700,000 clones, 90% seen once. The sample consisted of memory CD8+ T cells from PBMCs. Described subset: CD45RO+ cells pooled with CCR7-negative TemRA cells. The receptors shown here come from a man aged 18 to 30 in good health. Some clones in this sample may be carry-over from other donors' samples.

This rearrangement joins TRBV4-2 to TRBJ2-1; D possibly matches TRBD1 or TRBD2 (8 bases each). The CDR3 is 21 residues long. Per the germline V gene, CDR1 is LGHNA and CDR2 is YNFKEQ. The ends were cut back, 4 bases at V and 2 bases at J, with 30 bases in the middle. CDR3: CASSPMTGVVAAGVPYNEQFF. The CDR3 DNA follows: TGTGCCAGCAGCCCAATGACAGGGGTTGTAGCAGCGGGAGTACCCTACAATGAGCAGTTCTTC.

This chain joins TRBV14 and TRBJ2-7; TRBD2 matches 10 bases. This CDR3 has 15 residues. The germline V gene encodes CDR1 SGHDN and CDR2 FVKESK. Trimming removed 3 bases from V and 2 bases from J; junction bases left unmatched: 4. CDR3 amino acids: CASSQTSGLAYEQYF. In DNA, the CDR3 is TGTGCCAGCAGCCAGACTAGCGGGTTAGCCTACGAGCAGTACTTC.

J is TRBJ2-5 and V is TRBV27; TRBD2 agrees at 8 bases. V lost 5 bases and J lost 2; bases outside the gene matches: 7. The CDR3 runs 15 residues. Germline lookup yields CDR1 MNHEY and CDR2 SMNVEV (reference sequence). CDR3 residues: CASSASGGLQETQYF. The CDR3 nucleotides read TGTGCCAGCAGTGCCTCGGGGGGGCTACAAGAGACCCAGTACTTC.

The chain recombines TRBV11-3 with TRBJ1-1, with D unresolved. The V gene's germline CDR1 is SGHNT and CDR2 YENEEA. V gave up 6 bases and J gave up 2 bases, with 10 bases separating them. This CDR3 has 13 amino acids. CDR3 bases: TGTGCCAGCAGGCGTCGGGGAAACACTGAAGCTTTCTTT. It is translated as CASRRRGNTEAFF.

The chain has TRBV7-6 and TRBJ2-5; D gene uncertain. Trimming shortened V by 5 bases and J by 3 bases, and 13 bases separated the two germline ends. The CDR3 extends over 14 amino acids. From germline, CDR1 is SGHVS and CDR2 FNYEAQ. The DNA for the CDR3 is TGTGCCAGCAGCCGTGGTCGGATAAAAGAGACCCAGTACTTC. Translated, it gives CASSRGRIKETQYF.

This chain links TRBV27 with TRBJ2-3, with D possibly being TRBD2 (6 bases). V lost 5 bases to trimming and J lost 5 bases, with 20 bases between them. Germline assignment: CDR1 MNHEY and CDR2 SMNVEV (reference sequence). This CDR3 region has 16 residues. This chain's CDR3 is CASSLLTPRGRDTQYF. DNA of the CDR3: TGTGCCAGCAGTCTACTGACCCCACGGGGGAGAGATACGCAGTATTTT.

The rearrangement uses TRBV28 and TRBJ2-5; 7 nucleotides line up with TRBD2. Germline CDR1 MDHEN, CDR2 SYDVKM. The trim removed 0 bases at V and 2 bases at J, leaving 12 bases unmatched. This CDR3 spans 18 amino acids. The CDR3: CASSLWAWAGAGQETQYF. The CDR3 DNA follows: TGTGCCAGCAGTTTATGGGCGTGGGCGGGAGCTGGGCAAGAGACCCAGTACTTC.

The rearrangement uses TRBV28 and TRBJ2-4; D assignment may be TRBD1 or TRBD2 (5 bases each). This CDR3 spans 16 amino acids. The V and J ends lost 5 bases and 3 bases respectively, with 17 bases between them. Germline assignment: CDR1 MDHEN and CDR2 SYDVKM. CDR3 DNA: TGTGCCAGCAGTAGGATGGGGGAAGTGAGCAAAAACATTCAGTACTTC. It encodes CASSRMGEVSKNIQYF.

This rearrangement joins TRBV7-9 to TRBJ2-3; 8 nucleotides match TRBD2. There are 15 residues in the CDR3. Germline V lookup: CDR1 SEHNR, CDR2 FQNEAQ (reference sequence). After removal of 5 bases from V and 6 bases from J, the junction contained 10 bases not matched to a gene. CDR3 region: CASSRSGSKGDTQYF. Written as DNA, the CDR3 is TGTGCCAGCAGCCGCAGCGGGAGTAAGGGCGATACGCAGTATTTT. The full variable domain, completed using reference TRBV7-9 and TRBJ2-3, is DTGVSQNPRHKITKRGQNVTFRCDPISEHNRLYWYRQTLGQGPEFLTYFQNEAQLEKSRLLSDRFSAERPKGSFSTLEIQRTEQGDSAMYLCASSRSGSKGDTQYFGPGTRLTVL.

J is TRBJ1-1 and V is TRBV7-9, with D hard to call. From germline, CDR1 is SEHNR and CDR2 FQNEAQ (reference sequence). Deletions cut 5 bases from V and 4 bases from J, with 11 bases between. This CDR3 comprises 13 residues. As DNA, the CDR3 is TGTGCCAGCAGCGAGGAGGGAAGCACTGAAGCTTTCTTT. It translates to CASSEEGSTEAFF.

The CDR3 region has the DNA TGCAGCGTAGCCGAGACTAGCGGGAGCGCAGATACGCAGTATTTT. Amino acids: CSVAETSGSADTQYF. J is TRBJ2-3 and V is TRBV29-1; 12 bases align to TRBD2. This CDR3 has 15 residues. Germline values: CDR1 SQVTM, CDR2 ANQGSEA. V lost 6 bases, J lost 4 bases, and 8 bases stayed unmatched.

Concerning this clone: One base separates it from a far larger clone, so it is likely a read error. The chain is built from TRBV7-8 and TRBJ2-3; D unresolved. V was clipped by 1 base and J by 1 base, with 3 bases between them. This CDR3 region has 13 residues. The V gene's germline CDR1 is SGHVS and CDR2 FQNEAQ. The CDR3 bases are TGTGCCAGCAGCTTAGTGGGCACAGATACGCAGTATTTT. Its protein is CASSLVGTDTQYF.

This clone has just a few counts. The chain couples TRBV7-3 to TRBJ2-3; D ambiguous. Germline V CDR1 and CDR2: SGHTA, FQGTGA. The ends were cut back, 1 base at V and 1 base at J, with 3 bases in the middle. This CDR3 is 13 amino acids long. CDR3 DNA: TGTGCCAGCAGCTTAATGGGCACAGATACGCAGTATTTT. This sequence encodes CASSLMGTDTQYF.

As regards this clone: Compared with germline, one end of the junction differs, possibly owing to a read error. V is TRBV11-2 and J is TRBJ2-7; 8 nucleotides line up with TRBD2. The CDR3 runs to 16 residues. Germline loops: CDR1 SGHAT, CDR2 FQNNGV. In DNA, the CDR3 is TGTGCCAGCGTCCGGACCGGCTCGGGGCGGGGGGACCCTTTGCACTTC. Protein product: CASVRTGSGRGDPLHF.

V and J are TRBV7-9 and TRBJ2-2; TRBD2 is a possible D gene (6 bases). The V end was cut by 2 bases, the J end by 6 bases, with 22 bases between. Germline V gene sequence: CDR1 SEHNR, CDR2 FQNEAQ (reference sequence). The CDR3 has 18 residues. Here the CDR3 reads CASSLPYSGVTVAGELFF. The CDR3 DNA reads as TGTGCCAGCAGCTTACCCTATTCGGGGGTTACCGTTGCCGGGGAGCTGTTTTTT.

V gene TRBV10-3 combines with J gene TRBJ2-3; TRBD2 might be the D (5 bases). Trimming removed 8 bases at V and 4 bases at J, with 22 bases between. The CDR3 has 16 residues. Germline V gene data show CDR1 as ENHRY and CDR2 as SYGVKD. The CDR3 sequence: CAIGSPGRAAADTQYF. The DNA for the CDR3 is TGTGCCATCGGCTCCCCGGGCCGGGCAGCGGCAGATACGCAGTATTTT.

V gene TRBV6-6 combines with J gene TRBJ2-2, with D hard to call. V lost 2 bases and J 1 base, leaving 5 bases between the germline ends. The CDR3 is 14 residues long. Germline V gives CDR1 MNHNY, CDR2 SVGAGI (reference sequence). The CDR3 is CASSYRGNTGELFF. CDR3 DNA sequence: TGTGCCAGCAGTTACCGAGGGAACACCGGGGAGCTGTTTTTT.

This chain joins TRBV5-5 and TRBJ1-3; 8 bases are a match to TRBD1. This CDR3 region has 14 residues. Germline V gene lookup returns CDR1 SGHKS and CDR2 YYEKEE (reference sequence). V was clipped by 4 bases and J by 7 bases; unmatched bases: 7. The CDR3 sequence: CASSPRTGSNTIYF. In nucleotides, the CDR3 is TGTGCCAGCAGCCCCAGGACAGGGTCGAACACCATATATTTT.

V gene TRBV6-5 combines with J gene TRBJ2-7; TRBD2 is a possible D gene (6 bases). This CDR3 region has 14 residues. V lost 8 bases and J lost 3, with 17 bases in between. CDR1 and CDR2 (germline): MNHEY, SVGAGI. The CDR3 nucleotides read TGTGCCAGCTCCCCTACGGGGGTTTTCTACGAGCAGTACTTC. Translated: CASSPTGVFYEQYF.

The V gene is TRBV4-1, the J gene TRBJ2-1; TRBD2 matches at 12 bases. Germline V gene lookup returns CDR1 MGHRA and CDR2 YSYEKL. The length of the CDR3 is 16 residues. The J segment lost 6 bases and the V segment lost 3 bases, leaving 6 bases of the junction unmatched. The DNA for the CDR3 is TGCGCCAGCAGCCAGCCCAGACTAGCGGGAGTCAATGAGCAGTTCTTC. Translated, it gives CASSQPRLAGVNEQFF.

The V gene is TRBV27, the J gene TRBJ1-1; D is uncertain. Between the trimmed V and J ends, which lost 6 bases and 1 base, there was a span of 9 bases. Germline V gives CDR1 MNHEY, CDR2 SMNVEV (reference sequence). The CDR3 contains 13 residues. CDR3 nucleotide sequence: TGTGCCAGCAGCCTATACGCGAACACTGAAGCTTTCTTT. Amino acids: CASSLYANTEAFF.

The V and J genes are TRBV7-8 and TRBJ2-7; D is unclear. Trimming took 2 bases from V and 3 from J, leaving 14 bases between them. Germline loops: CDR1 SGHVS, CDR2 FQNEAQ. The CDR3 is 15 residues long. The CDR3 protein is CASSLRADTNYEQYF. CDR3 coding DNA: TGTGCCAGCAGCTTACGTGCAGACACAAACTACGAGCAGTACTTC.